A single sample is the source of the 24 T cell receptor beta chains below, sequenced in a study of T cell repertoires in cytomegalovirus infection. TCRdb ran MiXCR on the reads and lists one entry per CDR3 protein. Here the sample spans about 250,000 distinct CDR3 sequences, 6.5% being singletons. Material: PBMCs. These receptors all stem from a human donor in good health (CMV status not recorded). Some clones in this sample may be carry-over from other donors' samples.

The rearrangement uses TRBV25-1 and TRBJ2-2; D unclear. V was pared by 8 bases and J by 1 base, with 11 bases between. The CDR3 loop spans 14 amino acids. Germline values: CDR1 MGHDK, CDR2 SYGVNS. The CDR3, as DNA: TGTGCCAGCTCAAACCCCTTGAACACCGGGGAGCTGTTTTTT. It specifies CASSNPLNTGELFF.

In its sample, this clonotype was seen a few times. CDR3 region: CASSQDFDSANSGANVLTF. As DNA, the CDR3 is TGCGCCAGCAGCCAAGACTTTGACAGTGCAAACTCTGGGGCCAACGTCCTGACTTTC. This chain uses TRBV4-1 with TRBJ2-6, with D possibly matching TRBD1 (5 bases). The germline V gene encodes CDR1 MGHRA and CDR2 YSYEKL. The CDR3 extends over 19 amino acids. V lost 0 bases to trimming and J lost 0 bases, with 15 bases between them.

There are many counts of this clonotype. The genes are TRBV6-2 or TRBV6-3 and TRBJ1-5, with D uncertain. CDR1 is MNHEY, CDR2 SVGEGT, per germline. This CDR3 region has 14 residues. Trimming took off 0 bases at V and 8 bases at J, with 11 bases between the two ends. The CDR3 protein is CASSYSPVSKPQHF. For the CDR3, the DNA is TGTGCCAGCAGTTACTCACCCGTCTCTAAGCCCCAGCATTTT.

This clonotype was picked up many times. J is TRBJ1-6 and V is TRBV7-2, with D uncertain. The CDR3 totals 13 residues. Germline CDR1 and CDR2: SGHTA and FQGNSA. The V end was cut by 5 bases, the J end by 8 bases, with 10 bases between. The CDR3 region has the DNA TGTGCCAGCAGCCTAGACTGGGATTCACCCCTCCACTTT. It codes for CASSLDWDSPLHF. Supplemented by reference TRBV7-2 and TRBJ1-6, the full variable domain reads GAGVSQSPSNKVTEKGKDVELRCDPISGHTALYWYRQSLGQGLEFLIYFQGNSAPDKSGLPSDRFSAERTGGSVSTLTIQRTQQEDSAVYLCASSLDWDSPLHFGNGTRLTVT.

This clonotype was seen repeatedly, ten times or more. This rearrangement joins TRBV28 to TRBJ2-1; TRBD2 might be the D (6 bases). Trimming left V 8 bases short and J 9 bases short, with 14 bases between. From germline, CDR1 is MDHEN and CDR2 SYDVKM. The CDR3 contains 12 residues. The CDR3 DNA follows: TGTGCCAGCGCGGAGGGGCGCGTTGAGCAGTTCTTC. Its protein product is CASAEGRVEQFF.

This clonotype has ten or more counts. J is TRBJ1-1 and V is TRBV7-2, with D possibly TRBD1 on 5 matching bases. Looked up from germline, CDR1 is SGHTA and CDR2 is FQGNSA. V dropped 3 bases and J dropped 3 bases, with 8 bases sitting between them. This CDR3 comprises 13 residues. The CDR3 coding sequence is TGTGCCAGCAGCTTTGCCAGGGACACTGAAGCTTTCTTT. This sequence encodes CASSFARDTEAFF. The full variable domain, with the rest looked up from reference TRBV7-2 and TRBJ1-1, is GAGVSQSPSNKVTEKGKDVELRCDPISGHTALYWYRQSLGQGLEFLIYFQGNSAPDKSGLPSDRFSAERTGGSVSTLTIQRTQQEDSAVYLCASSFARDTEAFFGQGTRLTVV.

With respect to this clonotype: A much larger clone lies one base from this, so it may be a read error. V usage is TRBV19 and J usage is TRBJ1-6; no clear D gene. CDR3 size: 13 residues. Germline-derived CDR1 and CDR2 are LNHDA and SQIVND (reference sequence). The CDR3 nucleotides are TGTGCCGGTAGTAACGGACGAAGAACACCCCTCCACTTT. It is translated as CAGSNGRRTPLHF.

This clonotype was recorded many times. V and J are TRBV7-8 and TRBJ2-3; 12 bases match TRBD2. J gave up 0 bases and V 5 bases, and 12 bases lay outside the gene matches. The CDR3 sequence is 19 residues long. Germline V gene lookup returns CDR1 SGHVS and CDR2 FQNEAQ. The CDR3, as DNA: TGTGCCAGCAGCCCCCACTCCGGACTAGCGGGGTCTAGCACAGATACGCAGTATTTT. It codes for CASSPHSGLAGSSTDTQYF.

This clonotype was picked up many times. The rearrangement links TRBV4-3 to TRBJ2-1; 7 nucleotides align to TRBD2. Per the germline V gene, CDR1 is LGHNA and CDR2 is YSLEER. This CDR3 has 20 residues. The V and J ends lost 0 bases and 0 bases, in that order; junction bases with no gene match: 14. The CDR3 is CASSQDGLAEPGSSYNEQFF. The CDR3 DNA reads TGCGCCAGCAGCCAAGACGGCCTAGCGGAACCCGGTAGCTCCTACAATGAGCAGTTCTTC.

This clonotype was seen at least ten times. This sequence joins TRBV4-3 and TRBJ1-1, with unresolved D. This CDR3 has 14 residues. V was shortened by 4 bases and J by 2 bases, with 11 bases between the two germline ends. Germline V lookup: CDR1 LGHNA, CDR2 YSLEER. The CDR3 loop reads CASSPSLGNTEAFF. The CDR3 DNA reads TGCGCCAGCAGCCCTAGCCTAGGCAACACTGAAGCTTTCTTT.

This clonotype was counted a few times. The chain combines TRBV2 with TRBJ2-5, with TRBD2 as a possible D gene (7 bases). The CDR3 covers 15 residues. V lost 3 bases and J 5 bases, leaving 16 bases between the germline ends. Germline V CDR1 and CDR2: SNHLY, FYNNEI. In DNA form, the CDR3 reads TGTGCCAGCAGTGATGCGGCGGGGGCCGGGGAGACCCAGTACTTC. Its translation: CASSDAAGAGETQYF.

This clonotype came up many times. The CDR3 sequence is CASSFVPRVDSGETQYF. The DNA of the CDR3 is TGTGCCAGCAGCTTCGTCCCCAGAGTGGACAGCGGGGAGACCCAGTACTTC. The V gene is TRBV7-2, the J gene TRBJ2-5, with D possibly being TRBD1 or TRBD2 (6 bases each). The germline V and J ends were trimmed by 3 bases and 5 bases, with 22 bases remaining between them. The CDR3 totals 17 residues. CDR1 is SGHTA, CDR2 FQGNSA, per germline.

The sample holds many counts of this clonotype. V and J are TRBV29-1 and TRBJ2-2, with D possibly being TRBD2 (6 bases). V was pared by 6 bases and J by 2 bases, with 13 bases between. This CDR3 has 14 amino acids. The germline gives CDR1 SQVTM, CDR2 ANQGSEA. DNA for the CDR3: TGCAGCGTCCGACCCGGGACTAACACCGGGGAGCTGTTTTTT. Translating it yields CSVRPGTNTGELFF.

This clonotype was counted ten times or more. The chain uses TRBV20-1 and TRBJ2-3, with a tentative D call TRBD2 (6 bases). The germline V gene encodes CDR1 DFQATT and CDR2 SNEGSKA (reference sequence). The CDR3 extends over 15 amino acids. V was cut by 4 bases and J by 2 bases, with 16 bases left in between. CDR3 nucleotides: TGCAGTGCTAAGACCTCTGGGGGGTTCACAGATACGCAGTATTTT. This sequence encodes CSAKTSGGFTDTQYF.

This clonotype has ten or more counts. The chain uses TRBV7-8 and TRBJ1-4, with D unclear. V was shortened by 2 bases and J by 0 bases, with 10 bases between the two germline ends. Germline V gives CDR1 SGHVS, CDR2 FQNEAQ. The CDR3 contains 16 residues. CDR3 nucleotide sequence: TGTGCCAGCAGCTTACGGGTATCTACAACTAATGAAAAACTGTTTTTT. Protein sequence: CASSLRVSTTNEKLFF.

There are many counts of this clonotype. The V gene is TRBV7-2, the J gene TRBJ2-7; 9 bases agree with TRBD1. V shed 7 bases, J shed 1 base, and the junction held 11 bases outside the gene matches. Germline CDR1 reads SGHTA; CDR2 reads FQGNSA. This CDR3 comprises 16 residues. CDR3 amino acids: CASTRNWGQGSYEQYF. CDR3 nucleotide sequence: TGTGCCAGCACCCGAAACTGGGGACAGGGATCCTACGAGCAGTACTTC.

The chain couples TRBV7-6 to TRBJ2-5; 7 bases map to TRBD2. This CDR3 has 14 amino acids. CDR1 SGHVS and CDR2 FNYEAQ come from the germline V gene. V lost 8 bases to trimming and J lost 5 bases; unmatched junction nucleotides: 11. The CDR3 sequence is CASVGGPSWETQYF. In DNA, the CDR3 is TGTGCCAGCGTGGGAGGGCCCTCCTGGGAGACCCAGTACTTC.

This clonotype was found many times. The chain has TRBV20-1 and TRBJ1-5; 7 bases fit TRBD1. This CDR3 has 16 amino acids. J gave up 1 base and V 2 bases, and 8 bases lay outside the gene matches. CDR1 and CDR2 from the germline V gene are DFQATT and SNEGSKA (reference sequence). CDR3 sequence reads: CSARWAGGSSNQPQHF. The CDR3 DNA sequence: TGCAGTGCTAGATGGGCAGGGGGGTCGAGCAATCAGCCCCAGCATTTT.

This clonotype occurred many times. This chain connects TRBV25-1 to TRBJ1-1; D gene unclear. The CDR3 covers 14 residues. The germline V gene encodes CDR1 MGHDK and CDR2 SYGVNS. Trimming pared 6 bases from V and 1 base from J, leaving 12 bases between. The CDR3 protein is CASSRFSSNTEAFF. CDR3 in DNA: TGTGCCAGCAGCCGGTTCAGTTCGAACACTGAAGCTTTCTTT.

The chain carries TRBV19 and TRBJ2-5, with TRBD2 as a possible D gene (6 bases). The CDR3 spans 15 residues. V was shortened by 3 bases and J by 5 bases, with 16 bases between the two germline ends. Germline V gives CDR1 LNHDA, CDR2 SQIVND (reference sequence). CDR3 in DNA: TGTGCCAGTAGTATCGAAGGGAGGTCAGGGGAGACCCAGTACTTC. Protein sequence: CASSIEGRSGETQYF.

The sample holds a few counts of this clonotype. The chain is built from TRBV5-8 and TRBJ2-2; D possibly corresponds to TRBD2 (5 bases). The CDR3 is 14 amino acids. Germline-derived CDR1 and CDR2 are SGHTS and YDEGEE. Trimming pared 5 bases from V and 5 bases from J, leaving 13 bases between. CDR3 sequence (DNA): TGTGCCAGCAGAGAAGAACAGCGGACCGGGGAGCTGTTTTTT. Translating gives CASREEQRTGELFF.

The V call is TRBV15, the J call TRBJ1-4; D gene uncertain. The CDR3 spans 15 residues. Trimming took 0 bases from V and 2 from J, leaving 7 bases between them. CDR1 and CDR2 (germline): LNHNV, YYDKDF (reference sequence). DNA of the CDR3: TGTGCCACCAGCAGAGATCCAGTGACTAATGAAAAACTGTTTTTT. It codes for CATSRDPVTNEKLFF. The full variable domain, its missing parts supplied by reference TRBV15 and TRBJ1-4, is DAMVIQNPRYQVTQFGKPVTLSCSQTLNHNVMYWYQQKSSQAPKLLFHYYDKDFNNEADTPDNFQSRRPNTSFCFLDIRSPGLGDTAMYLCATSRDPVTNEKLFFGSGTQLSVL.

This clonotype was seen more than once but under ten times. Written as DNA, the CDR3 is TGTGCCAGCAGTGGGGGGGGGAAGGACGATTCACCCCTCCACTTT. It specifies CASSGGGKDDSPLHF. The chain has TRBV2 and TRBJ1-6, with a possible D match to TRBD1 (5 bases). This CDR3 region has 15 residues. Germline CDR1 reads SNHLY; CDR2 reads FYNNEI. The V and J ends lost 4 bases and 8 bases respectively, with 15 bases between them.

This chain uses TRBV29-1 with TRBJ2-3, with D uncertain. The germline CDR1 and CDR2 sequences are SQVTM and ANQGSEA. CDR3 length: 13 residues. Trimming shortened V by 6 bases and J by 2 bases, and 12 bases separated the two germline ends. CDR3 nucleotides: TGCAGCGTGGCCGGGCTCTTCACAGATACGCAGTATTTT. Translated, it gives CSVAGLFTDTQYF.